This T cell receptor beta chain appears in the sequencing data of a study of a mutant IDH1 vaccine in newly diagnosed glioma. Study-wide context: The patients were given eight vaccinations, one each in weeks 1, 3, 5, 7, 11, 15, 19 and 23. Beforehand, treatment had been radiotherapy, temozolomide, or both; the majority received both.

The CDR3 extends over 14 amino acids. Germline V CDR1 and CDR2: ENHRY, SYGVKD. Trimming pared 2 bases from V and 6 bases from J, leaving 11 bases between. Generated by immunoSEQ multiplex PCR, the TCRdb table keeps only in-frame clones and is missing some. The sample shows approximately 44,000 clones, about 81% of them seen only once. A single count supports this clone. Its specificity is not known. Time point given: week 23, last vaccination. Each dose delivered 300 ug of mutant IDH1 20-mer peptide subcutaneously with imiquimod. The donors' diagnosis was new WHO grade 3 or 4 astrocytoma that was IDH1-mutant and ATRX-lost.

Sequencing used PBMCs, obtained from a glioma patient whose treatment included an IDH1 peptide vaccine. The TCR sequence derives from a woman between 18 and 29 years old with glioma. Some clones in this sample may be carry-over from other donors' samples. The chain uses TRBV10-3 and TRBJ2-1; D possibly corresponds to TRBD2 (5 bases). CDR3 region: CAISETRTSNEQFF. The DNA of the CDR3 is TGTGCCATCAGTGAGACCCGTACTAGCAATGAGCAGTTCTTC.